This T cell receptor beta chain was identified in a study of T cell responses to AZD1222 COVID-19 vaccine (dated by TCRdb to the early 2020s). In terms of the full investigation: AZD1222 recipients whose second dose came at about 4 weeks and those whose second dose came at about 12 weeks were combined into one group, since spike-specific TCR depth and breadth did not differ between the two schedules. A total of 230 to 250 trial participants underwent TCR sequencing, of whom 207 received two doses of AZD1222 and about 26 received two doses of the MenACWY control vaccine. Enrollment into the trials was organized by age into subgroups of 18-55, 56-69 and 70-plus years, and those subgroups contained 148, 28 and 57 TCR-sequenced participants, respectively. Findings and caveats that apply to the study as a whole: Nearly half of unique spike-specific TCRs reportedly recognized epitopes outside regions mutated in the B.1.351 and B.1.1.7 variants. Conclusions about previously exposed vaccinees are limited, since just 6 or 7 AZD1222 recipients were seropositive for SARS-CoV-2 at baseline. Participants were mostly white British, with more females than males. The authors suggested clonal diversity may have been underestimated. Because no day 14 peak-response samples were available, the repertoires could be characterized only after the peak T cell response. CD4 TCRs associated with the vaccine covered the entire spike protein, and the dominant responses were in regions 160-218 and 743-854. Spike-specific TCR breadth and depth rose significantly after two AZD1222 doses compared with day 0 and with MenACWY recipients. The 56-69-year group was small, and its depth increase did not reach significance, likely because of low power.

The CDR3 goes from the cysteine to the phenylalanine over 14 residues. This entry keeps only the CDR3 DNA: 42 bases, framed from base 1. V drops 1 base and J drops 9 bases, leaving 13 bases in between. The germline V gene (reference sequence) gives CDR1 as SEHNR and CDR2 as FQNEAQ. Concerning this clone itself: Its antigen is still unknown. Qualities for individual bases were not recorded, and no much larger clone is one base off.

The CDR3 regions of human TCRbeta chains were subjected to immunosequencing. Per the source publication's procedure: Repertoire TCRs were matched against a reference library of SARS-CoV-2-specific TCRs generated with the MIRA antigen-specificity platform. Breadth meant the fraction of unique TCRs that were SARS-CoV-2-associated, whereas depth meant the fraction of total T cells that were SARS-CoV-2-associated. Each spike-specific TCR was assigned to its reactive spike region and to a CD4 or CD8 class using the MIRA data. Log10-transformed breadth and depth values were compared by one-way ANOVA with Sidak's multiple comparisons tests. Not all clones reach the TCRdb copy of this immuneACCESS table, which keeps in-frame sequences only. Checked studies attribute under half of the gap to unresolved V genes and leave the rest unexplained. V and J calls and clone size come straight from that table; D and trimming were deduced from the DNA. For this sample the table gives 65,000 to 85,000 clones, of which 90% to 95% were detected only once. Clones ranked in the top ten supply around 4.9% of the sample.

The time point label, as the study defines it: baseline before first vaccination. Vaccinee samples were obtained from the UK trials COV001 and COV002, which included a single-blind randomized controlled phase 2/3 trial of AZD1222 (ChAdOx1 nCoV-19) in healthy adults. For TCRbeta chain sequencing, PBMC samples were collected from trial participants at day 0 and at day 28 after the second dose. The starting material was peripheral blood, obtained on day 0 of AZD1222 vaccination. This TCR derives from an adult in good health. The chain was built from TRBV7-9 and TRBJ2-1; the D gene could be either TRBD1 or TRBD2, each agreeing at 5 bases. The CDR3 protein: CASSLGGLNSEQFF. The DNA is TGTGCCAGCAGCTTAGGGGGGTTGAATTCTGAGCAGTTCTTC.